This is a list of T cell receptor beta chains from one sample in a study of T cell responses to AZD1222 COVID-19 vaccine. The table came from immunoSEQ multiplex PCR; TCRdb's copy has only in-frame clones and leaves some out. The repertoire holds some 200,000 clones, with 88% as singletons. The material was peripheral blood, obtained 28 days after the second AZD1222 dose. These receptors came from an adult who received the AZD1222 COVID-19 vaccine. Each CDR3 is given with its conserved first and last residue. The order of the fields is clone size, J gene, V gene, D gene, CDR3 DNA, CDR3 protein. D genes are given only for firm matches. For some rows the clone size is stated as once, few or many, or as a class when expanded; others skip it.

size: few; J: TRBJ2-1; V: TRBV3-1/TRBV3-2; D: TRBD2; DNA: TGTGCCAGCAGCCAGGGCCCTCAAGGTGCGGGAGTAGGTAATGAGCAGTTCTTC; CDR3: CASSQGPQGAGVGNEQFF
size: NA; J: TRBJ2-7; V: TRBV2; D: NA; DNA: TGTGCCAGCAGCCTTCCGAACGAGCAGTACTTC; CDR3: CASSLPNEQYF
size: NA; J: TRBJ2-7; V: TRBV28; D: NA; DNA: TGTGCCAGCAGGCACCGGACAGAATCCTACGAGCAGTACTTC; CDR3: CASRHRTESYEQYF
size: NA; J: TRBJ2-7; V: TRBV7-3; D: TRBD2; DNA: TGTGCCAGCAGCTTAGGTATAGCGGGAGCGGGAGAGCAGTACTTC; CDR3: CASSLGIAGAGEQYF
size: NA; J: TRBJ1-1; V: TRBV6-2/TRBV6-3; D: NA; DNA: TGTGCCAGCAGTTATCAAACATTAGGGAACACTGAAGCTTTCTTT; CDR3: CASSYQTLGNTEAFF
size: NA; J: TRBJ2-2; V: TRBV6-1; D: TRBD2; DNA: TGTGCCAGCAGTGAAGAGACTAGCGGCACCGGGGAGCTGTTTTTT; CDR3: CASSEETSGTGELFF
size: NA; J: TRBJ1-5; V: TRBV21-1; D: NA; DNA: TGTGCCAGCAGCGACGGACAGGGGGCCCATCAGCCCCAGCATTTT; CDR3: CASSDGQGAHQPQHF
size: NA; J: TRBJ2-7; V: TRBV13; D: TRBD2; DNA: TGTGCCAGCGCGTCAACCGGGACTAGCGGTTCCTACGAGCAGTACTTC; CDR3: CASASTGTSGSYEQYF
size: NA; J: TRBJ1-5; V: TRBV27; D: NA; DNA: TGTGCCAGCACCCGCGCTGGGTTCAATCAGCCCCAGCATTTT; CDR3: CASTRAGFNQPQHF
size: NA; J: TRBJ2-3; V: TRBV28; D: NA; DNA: TGTGCCAGCACCCCAACCACAGATACGCAGTATTTT; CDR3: CASTPTTDTQYF
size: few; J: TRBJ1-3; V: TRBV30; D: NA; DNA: TGTGCCTGGACGCCCAAGGGGGGGAACTCTGGAAACACCATATATTTT; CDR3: CAWTPKGGNSGNTIYF
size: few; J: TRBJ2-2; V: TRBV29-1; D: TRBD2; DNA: TGCAGCGTTGACCCCACACTAGCGGGAGCCACCGGGGAGCTGTTTTTT; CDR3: CSVDPTLAGATGELFF
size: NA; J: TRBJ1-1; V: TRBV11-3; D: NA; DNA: TGTGCCAGCAGCCTAGGGGGGAACACTGAAGCTTTCTTT; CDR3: CASSLGGNTEAFF
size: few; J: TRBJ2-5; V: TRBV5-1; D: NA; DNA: TGCGCCAGCAGCTTGGAAGAGACCCAGTACTTC; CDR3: CASSLEETQYF
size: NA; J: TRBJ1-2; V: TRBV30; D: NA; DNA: TGTGCCTGGGGTAGGCCGGCAGGGCATGGCTACACCTTC; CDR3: CAWGRPAGHGYTF
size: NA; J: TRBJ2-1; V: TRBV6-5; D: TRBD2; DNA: TGTGCCAGCAGTTCCTCACTAGCGGGGTATGAGCAGTTCTTC; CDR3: CASSSSLAGYEQFF
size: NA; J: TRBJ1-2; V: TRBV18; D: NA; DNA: TGTGCCAGCTCACCACCTACAGTCTATGGCTACACCTTC; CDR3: CASSPPTVYGYTF
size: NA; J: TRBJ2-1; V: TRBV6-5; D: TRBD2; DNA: TGTGCCAGCAGCGCCGGGACTAGCGGGAGGGATGAGCAGTTCTTC; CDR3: CASSAGTSGRDEQFF
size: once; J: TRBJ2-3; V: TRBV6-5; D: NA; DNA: TGTGCCAGCGGTCGGGCAGATACGCAGTATTTT; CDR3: CASGRADTQYF
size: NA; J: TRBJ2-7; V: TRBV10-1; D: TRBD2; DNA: TGCGCCAGCAGTGAGGCGGATATAGCGGGAGGATACGAGCAGTACTTC; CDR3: CASSEADIAGGYEQYF
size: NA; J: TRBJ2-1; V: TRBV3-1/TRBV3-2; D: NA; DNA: TGTGCCAGCAGCCTCGGGACGCCTCAGGGCAATGAGCAGTTCTTC; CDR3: CASSLGTPQGNEQFF
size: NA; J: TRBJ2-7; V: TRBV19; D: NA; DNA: TGTGCCAGTAGTGCGTCATTAGCCTCAGGGGAGCAGTACTTC; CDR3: CASSASLASGEQYF
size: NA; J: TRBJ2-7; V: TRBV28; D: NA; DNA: TGTGCCAGCGGGCAGGGCCAGTACGAGCAGTACTTC; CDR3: CASGQGQYEQYF
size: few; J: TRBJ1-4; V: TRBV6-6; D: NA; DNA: TGTGCCAGCAGTTATGGGACTCTGGGGGAAAAACTGTTTTTT; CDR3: CASSYGTLGEKLFF
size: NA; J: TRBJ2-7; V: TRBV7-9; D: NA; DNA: TGTGCCAGCAGCTTAGTAGGGTACGAGCAGTACTTC; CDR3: CASSLVGYEQYF
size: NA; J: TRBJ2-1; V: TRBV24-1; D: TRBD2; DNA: TGTGCCACCAGTGGTACTAGCGCTAGCTCCTACAATGAGCAGTTCTTC; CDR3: CATSGTSASSYNEQFF
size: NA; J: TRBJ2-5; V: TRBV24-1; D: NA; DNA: TGTGCCACCAGTGATTTTGGGCAGGGCAAAGAGACCCAGTACTTC; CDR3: CATSDFGQGKETQYF
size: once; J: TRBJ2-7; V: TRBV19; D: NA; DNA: TGTGCCAGTAGCCGCTACGACAGTACCTCCTACGAGCAGTACTTC; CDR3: CASSRYDSTSYEQYF
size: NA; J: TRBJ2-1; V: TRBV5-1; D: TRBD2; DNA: TGCGCCAGCAGCCCTCTAGCGGGCCTGGGAAACAATGAGCAGTTCTTC; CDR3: CASSPLAGLGNNEQFF
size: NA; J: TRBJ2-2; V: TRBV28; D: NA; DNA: TGTGCCAGCAGCAACGGACAGAACACCGGGGAGCTGTTTTTT; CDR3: CASSNGQNTGELFF
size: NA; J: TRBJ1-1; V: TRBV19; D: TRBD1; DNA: TGTGCCACCCGGGAGCAGGGGGACACTGAAGCTTTCTTT; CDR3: CATREQGDTEAFF
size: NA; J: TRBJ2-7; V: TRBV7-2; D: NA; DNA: TGTGCCAGCAGCTTAGGAGGTACCGTTGGGCTGAGGAGGAATTACGAGCAGTACTTC; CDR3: CASSLGGTVGLRRNYEQYF